Included here is one T cell receptor beta chain sequence, with context. This record belongs to a study of T-cell reconstitution after alpha-beta-depleted transplantation in children. Per the germline V gene, CDR1 is DFQATT and CDR2 is SNEGSKA (reference sequence). The ends lost 6 bases at V and 3 bases at J; junction bases unmatched: 7. There are 14 residues in the CDR3. A TCRbeta library incorporating unique molecular identifiers was prepared. TCRdb re-analysed the PCR reads in MiXCR, keeping a single row per CDR3 protein. The table has about 540,000 distinct CDR3 sequences, 18% seen once; the top ten hold roughly 3.3%.

Sequences were derived from PBMCs from the stem cell graft donor, sampled from the stem cell graft. The chain has TRBV20-1 and TRBJ1-5; 8 bases map to TRBD1. The sequence came from a human donor who donated a stem cell graft to a child with acute lymphoblastic leukemia. The CDR3 DNA sequence: TGCAGTGCCAAGGACAGGGTCGACAATCAGCCCCAGCATTTT. It is translated as CSAKDRVDNQPQHF.